This T cell receptor (beta chain) was sequenced in a study of T-cell reconstitution after alpha-beta-depleted transplantation in children. General observations from the study: Reports say that about two months after transplant, the alpha-beta T cells came out of several hundred graft clones that had expanded. Surviving recipient cells, namely T cells and thymic progenitors, were the source of high day-60 TCRbeta diversity in some patients. One year after transplant, T-cell counts and diversity came mostly from newly produced T cells.

This clonotype occurred a few times. Its specificity is not known. With 10 bases clipped from V and 2 bases from J, the junction kept 7 bases outside the gene matches. The CDR3 consists of 13 residues. Germline V CDR1 and CDR2: MNHNS, SASEGT. This sample's TCRbeta library carried unique molecular identifier barcodes. In TCRdb, the PCR reads were re-called with MiXCR into one record per CDR3 protein. The sample lists 65,000 to 85,000 distinct CDR3 sequences; roughly 11% were seen once. Specimen: PBMCs, collected before TCRalphabeta/CD19-depleted stem cell transplant. The TCR comes from a boy aged 10-17 years with acute myeloid leukemia, due to receive a stem cell transplant. V gene TRBV6-1 combines with J gene TRBJ2-7; 8 nucleotides agree with TRBD1. This CDR3 reads CATTGQAPYEQYF. The CDR3 DNA is TGTGCCACCACGGGACAGGCCCCCTACGAGCAGTACTTC.